The 14 T cell receptor beta chains below all came from one sample that was sequenced in a study of blood T cell repertoires in COVID-19. Libraries were prepared by immunoSEQ multiplex PCR; TCRdb keeps only in-frame clonotypes and omits some of them. The sample holds just over 90,000 clones; just under 80% are singletons and the top ten take about 15%. The sequencing input was peripheral blood. Receptors originate from a human donor in a cohort sampled during active COVID-19.

The V call is TRBV11-1, the J call TRBJ2-1; 15 bases align to TRBD2. This CDR3 is built from 16 residues. Germline V gene sequence: CDR1 SGHAT, CDR2 FQDESV (reference sequence). V shed 4 bases, J shed 8 bases, and the junction held 6 bases outside the gene matches. The CDR3 is CASSSRTSGGAYEQFF. The CDR3 bases are TGTGCCAGCAGCTCCCGGACTAGCGGGGGGGCATATGAGCAGTTCTTC.

This chain uses TRBV28 with TRBJ1-1, with unresolved D. V was clipped by 6 bases and J by 4 bases, with 12 bases between them. CDR1 and CDR2 from the germline V gene are MDHEN and SYDVKM. This CDR3 is built from 13 residues. CDR3 DNA sequence: TGTGCCAGCAGCACCGGAGGTCCCACTGAAGCTTTCTTT. Its protein is CASSTGGPTEAFF.

V and J are TRBV28 and TRBJ1-5; 8 bases match TRBD1. CDR1 and CDR2 from the germline V gene are MDHEN and SYDVKM. The CDR3 covers 16 residues. After removal of 2 bases from V and 6 bases from J, the junction contained 9 bases not matched to a gene. CDR3 amino acids: CASSLGSGGMRQPQHF. The DNA of the CDR3 is TGTGCCAGCAGTTTAGGATCAGGGGGCATGCGTCAGCCCCAGCATTTT.

This clone was detected a few times. This rearrangement joins TRBV20-1 to TRBJ1-1; maybe TRBD1 (6 bases). Germline CDR1 and CDR2: DFQATT and SNEGSKA (reference sequence). CDR3 length equals 14 residues. V was cut by 3 bases and J by 1 base, with 12 bases left in between. The CDR3 spells CSASGTRGNTEAFF. CDR3 DNA: TGCAGTGCTAGTGGAACCAGGGGGAACACTGAAGCTTTCTTT.

This sequence joins TRBV14 and TRBJ1-6, with a tentative D call TRBD1 (5 bases). Trimming removed 4 bases from V and 9 bases from J, with 16 bases in between. Germline V CDR1 and CDR2: SGHDN, FVKESK. CDR3 length: 15 amino acids. CDR3 amino acids: CASSLTTGVGSPLHF. CDR3 coding DNA: TGTGCCAGCAGCCTCACGACGGGGGTAGGTTCACCCCTCCACTTT.

This rearrangement joins TRBV18 to TRBJ2-7, with 9 bases identical to TRBD1. Looked up from germline, CDR1 is KGHSH and CDR2 is LQKENI. The length of the CDR3 is 14 residues. V shed 6 bases, J shed 0 bases, and the junction held 3 bases outside the gene matches. The CDR3 region is CASSGQGRSYEQYF. The CDR3 DNA sequence: TGTGCCAGCTCCGGACAGGGGCGCTCCTACGAGCAGTACTTC.

The CDR3 sequence is CSVRQVLNEQFF. CDR3 DNA: TGCAGCGTGCGACAGGTTTTGAATGAGCAGTTCTTC. This chain uses TRBV29-1 with TRBJ2-1, with D tentatively TRBD1 (6 bases). The CDR3 is 12 amino acids. Germline V CDR1 and CDR2: SQVTM, ANQGSEA. With 6 bases removed from V and 7 bases from J, the gap between germline ends came to 13 bases.

The chain is built from TRBV10-1 and TRBJ2-2; the match to TRBD1 covers 7 bases. Germline V CDR1 and CDR2: WNHNN, SYGVQD (reference sequence). The CDR3 contains 14 residues. V lost 6 bases, J lost 6 bases, and 7 bases stayed unmatched. In nucleotides, the CDR3 is TGCGCCAGCAGATCGGGACAGAGCGCCGGGGAGCTGTTTTTT. Translation: CASRSGQSAGELFF.

V is TRBV5-3 and J is TRBJ2-2; the D gene is possibly TRBD1 (5 bases). TRBV5-3 is an ORF for which the function is uncertain. Trimming removed 4 bases at V and 6 bases at J, with 10 bases between. This CDR3 spans 13 amino acids. The CDR3 DNA follows: TGTGCCAGAAGCGCAAGGGGCCCCGGGGAGCTGTTTTTT. The encoded protein is CARSARGPGELFF.

The CDR3 DNA reads TGTGCCAGCAGGCCCCAGAGGAAGGGGACTGAAGCTTTCTTT. Encoded protein: CASRPQRKGTEAFF. V and J are TRBV6-5 and TRBJ1-1; D is possibly TRBD1 (5 bases). Germline CDR1 MNHEY, CDR2 SVGAGI. The CDR3 is made up of 14 amino acids. V was pared by 6 bases and J by 5 bases, with 16 bases between.

The CDR3 here is CASSSRTGLGEKLFF. DNA for the CDR3: TGTGCCAGCAGCTCGAGAACAGGGCTTGGCGAAAAACTGTTTTTT. The chain carries TRBV5-6 and TRBJ1-4; weak D call: TRBD1 (6 bases). The CDR3 contains 15 residues. In germline, CDR1 is SGHDT, CDR2 YYEEEE. Trimming pared 3 bases from V and 8 bases from J, leaving 17 bases between.

Points on this clone: Other DNA sequences in the same sample also yield this CDR3. J is TRBJ1-4 and V is TRBV27, with D perhaps TRBD1 (6 bases). Germline V gene lookup returns CDR1 MNHEY and CDR2 SMNVEV (reference sequence). This CDR3 spans 14 amino acids. Trimming shortened V by 5 bases and J by 4 bases, and 11 bases separated the two germline ends. CDR3 nucleotide sequence: TGTGCCAGCAGTCGAGGGGGAGTTAATGAAAAACTGTTTTTT. Its translation: CASSRGGVNEKLFF. The whole variable domain, remainder taken from reference TRBV27 and TRBJ1-4, is EAQVTQNPRYLITVTGKKLTVTCSQNMNHEYMSWYRQDPGLGLRQIYYSMNVEVTDKGDVPEGYKVSRKEKRNFPLILESPSPNQTSLYFCASSRGGVNEKLFFGSGTQLSVL.

The CDR3, as DNA: TGTGCCAGTAGGTCCGTCAGGGGTCAAGAGACCCAGTACTTC. It encodes CASRSVRGQETQYF. The V gene is TRBV18, the J gene TRBJ2-5; TRBD1 is a possible D gene (6 bases). The germline CDR1 and CDR2 sequences are KGHSH and LQKENI. The germline V and J ends were trimmed by 9 bases and 2 bases, with 16 bases remaining between them. The CDR3 sequence is 14 residues long.

The genes are TRBV2 and TRBJ1-3; the D is unclear. This CDR3 spans 15 amino acids. CDR1 SNHLY and CDR2 FYNNEI come from the germline V gene. Deletions cut 4 bases from V and 0 bases from J, with 10 bases between. The CDR3 spells CASSVHSLSGNTIYF. CDR3 coding DNA: TGTGCCAGCAGTGTGCACAGCCTCTCTGGAAACACCATATATTTT.